Listed here are 14 T cell receptor beta chains from one sample, sequenced in a study of T cell responses to AZD1222 COVID-19 vaccine. Profiling relied on immunoSEQ multiplex PCR, and the TCRdb table lists in-frame clones only, not all of them. The data contain fewer than 150,000 clones, approximately 89% of them seen just once; the ten biggest clones take up 4% to 4.5%. This specimen consisted of peripheral blood, obtained on day 0 of AZD1222 vaccination. These receptors all stem from an adult in good health.

The chain combines TRBV2 with TRBJ1-1; tentative D call: TRBD1 (6 bases). Trimming cost V 6 bases and J 4 bases, with 15 bases left between them. This CDR3 region has 14 residues. From germline, CDR1 is SNHLY and CDR2 FYNNEI. The CDR3: CASRYKTGGTEAFF. CDR3 nucleotide sequence: TGTGCCAGCAGATATAAGACAGGAGGCACTGAAGCTTTCTTT.

This clone showed up just a few times. This chain links TRBV30 with TRBJ2-7; TRBD2 aligns across 7 bases. V dropped 4 bases and J dropped 5; count of bases not matched to a gene: 8. This CDR3 has 13 residues. Germline-derived CDR1 and CDR2 are GTSNPN and SVGIG (reference sequence). The CDR3 sequence: CAWKTGGGDEQYF. As DNA, the CDR3 is TGTGCCTGGAAAACCGGGGGAGGGGACGAGCAGTACTTC.

This sequence joins TRBV6-5 and TRBJ1-5; 9 nucleotides match TRBD1. After removal of 5 bases from V and 5 bases from J, the junction contained 7 bases not matched to a gene. The CDR3 runs 15 residues. Germline V gene data show CDR1 as MNHEY and CDR2 as SVGAGI. The CDR3 loop is CASSPQGALDQPQHF. The CDR3 bases are TGTGCCAGCAGTCCACAGGGGGCGCTTGATCAGCCCCAGCATTTT.

The chain is built from TRBV5-4 and TRBJ2-1; the match to TRBD2 covers 8 bases. V shed 3 bases and J 9 bases; nucleotides not matched to a gene: 14. This CDR3 has 16 residues. Germline CDR1 reads SGHNT; CDR2 reads YYREEE (reference sequence). The CDR3 is CASSSAGLGLNGEQFF. The CDR3, as DNA: TGTGCCAGCAGCTCGGCGGGACTAGGATTGAATGGTGAGCAGTTCTTC.

About this clone itself: At one boundary the junction diverges from the germline segment, which might be a read error. The CDR3 protein is CASSYYGRGQVDF. Written as DNA, the CDR3 is TGTGCCAGCAGTTATTATGGCAGGGGGCAAGTTGACTTC. This chain joins TRBV6-5 and TRBJ1-2; 8 bases are a match to TRBD1. The V gene's germline CDR1 is MNHEY and CDR2 SVGAGI. CDR3 size: 13 residues.

The genes are TRBV6-5 and TRBJ1-5, with 8 bases identical to TRBD1. V shed 5 bases, J shed 6 bases, and the junction held 6 bases outside the gene matches. The CDR3 loop spans 14 amino acids. Germline CDR1 is MNHEY and CDR2 is SVGAGI. The CDR3 DNA sequence: TGTGCCAGCAGTCTGGACAGGGTTATTCAGCCCCAGCATTTT. The encoded protein is CASSLDRVIQPQHF.

The J gene is TRBJ1-2, the V gene TRBV7-9; D is unresolved. Germline lookup yields CDR1 SEHNR and CDR2 FQNEAQ (reference sequence). There are 12 residues in the CDR3. V gave up 3 bases and J gave up 8 bases, with 10 bases separating them. Here the CDR3 reads CASSFELGGYTF. CDR3 DNA sequence: TGTGCCAGCAGCTTTGAGCTGGGCGGCTACACCTTC. The full variable domain, rest sourced from reference TRBV7-9 and TRBJ1-2, is DTGVSQNPRHKITKRGQNVTFRCDPISEHNRLYWYRQTLGQGPEFLTYFQNEAQLEKSRLLSDRFSAERPKGSFSTLEIQRTEQGDSAMYLCASSFELGGYTFGSGTRLTVV.

This clone was detected once. The chain employs TRBV5-4 and TRBJ1-5; D perhaps matches TRBD1 (5 bases). The CDR3 runs to 13 residues. V lost 4 bases and J lost 4, with 9 bases in between. Per the germline V gene, CDR1 is SGHNT and CDR2 is YYREEE (reference sequence). The CDR3 nucleotides read TGTGCCAGCAGCCCCGACAGAAATCAGCCCCAGCATTTT. Translated: CASSPDRNQPQHF.

The chain carries TRBV5-6 and TRBJ2-7; D is possibly TRBD1 or TRBD2 (5 bases each). The CDR3 runs to 13 residues. The germline gives CDR1 SGHDT, CDR2 YYEEEE. V dropped 4 bases and J dropped 1 base, with 9 bases sitting between them. CDR3 in amino acids: CASSSGGSYEQYF. The CDR3 DNA reads as TGTGCCAGCAGCAGTGGGGGTTCCTACGAGCAGTACTTC. Filled out from reference TRBV5-6 and TRBJ2-7, the complete variable domain reads DAGVTQSPTHLIKTRGQQVTLRCSPKSGHDTVSWYQQALGQGPQFIFQYYEEEERQRGNFPDRFSGHQFPNYSSELNVNALLLGDSALYLCASSSGGSYEQYFGPGTRLTVT.

J is TRBJ2-7 and V is TRBV7-9; 8 nucleotides agree with TRBD1. Germline values: CDR1 SEHNR, CDR2 FQNEAQ (reference sequence). Trimming cost V 4 bases and J 3 bases; bases outside gene matches: 5. This CDR3 has 14 residues. The CDR3: CASSSPGTGYEQYF. CDR3 DNA sequence: TGTGCCAGCAGCTCGCCCGGGACAGGCTACGAGCAGTACTTC. Using reference TRBV7-9 and TRBJ2-7 for the parts outside the CDR3, the full variable domain is DTGVSQNPRHKITKRGQNVTFRCDPISEHNRLYWYRQTLGQGPEFLTYFQNEAQLEKSRLLSDRFSAERPKGSFSTLEIQRTEQGDSAMYLCASSSPGTGYEQYFGPGTRLTVT.

The rearrangement uses TRBV2 and TRBJ2-7; D unclear. Between the trimmed V and J ends, which lost 0 bases and 3 bases, there was a span of 6 bases. Germline CDR1 SNHLY, CDR2 FYNNEI. This CDR3 region has 13 residues. CDR3 in amino acids: CASSEAFIYEQYF. As DNA, the CDR3 is TGTGCCAGCAGTGAAGCCTTCATCTACGAGCAGTACTTC.

The V and J genes are TRBV2 and TRBJ2-3, with 9 nucleotides matching TRBD2. Germline V lookup: CDR1 SNHLY, CDR2 FYNNEI. This CDR3 is built from 15 residues. The junction had 11 bases not matched to a gene; V was cut back by 7 bases and J by 6 bases. The CDR3 is CASMGIERGDDTQYF. The CDR3 DNA follows: TGTGCCAGCATGGGTATCGAGCGGGGGGATGATACGCAGTATTTT. The full variable domain, completed using reference TRBV2 and TRBJ2-3, is EPEVTQTPSHQVTQMGQEVILRCVPISNHLYFYWYRQILGQKVEFLVSFYNNEISEKSEIFDDQFSVERPDGSNFTLKIRSTKLEDSAMYFCASMGIERGDDTQYFGPGTRLTVL.

This chain uses TRBV30 with TRBJ2-7; no clear D gene. Trimming shortened V by 7 bases and J by 0 bases, and 16 bases separated the two germline ends. CDR3 length: 14 amino acids. CDR1 GTSNPN and CDR2 SVGIG come from the germline V gene (reference sequence). The DNA for the CDR3 is TGTGCCTCGAATAAGGGCAGGAGCTCCTACGAGCAGTACTTC. Its protein is CASNKGRSSYEQYF. Full variable domain (rest looked up from reference TRBV30 and TRBJ2-7): SQTIHQWPATLVQPVGSPLSLECTVEGTSNPNLYWYRQAAGRGLQLLFYSVGIGQISSEVPQNLSASRPQDRQFILSSKKLLLSDSGFYLCASNKGRSSYEQYFGPGTRLTVT.

The rearrangement uses TRBV29-1 and TRBJ2-1, with 7 bases that match TRBD2. J gave up 13 bases and V 7 bases, and 7 bases lay outside the gene matches. The CDR3 is made up of 10 amino acids. CDR1 and CDR2 (germline): SQVTM, ANQGSEA. As DNA, the CDR3 is TGCAGCGGTTGGCGGGAGACACAGTTCTTC. Its protein is CSGWRETQFF.